The next 2 T cell receptor beta chains were all read from a single sample in a study of PD-1 blockade in classical Hodgkin lymphoma. The time point here: newly diagnosed, previously untreated cHL patient sample. The table came from immunoSEQ multiplex PCR; TCRdb's copy has only in-frame clones and leaves some out. The sample records around 50,000 clones, just over 90% being singletons. Material for sequencing was peripheral blood mononuclear cells (PBMCs). These receptors all stem from a human donor with classical Hodgkin lymphoma.

The CDR3: CASSHTRVDRIYGYTF. The DNA for the CDR3 is TGTGCCAGCAGCCACACCCGGGTGGACCGAATTTATGGCTACACCTTC. This chain connects TRBV11-2 to TRBJ1-2, with D uncertain. CDR3 length equals 16 residues. CDR1 is SGHAT and CDR2 is FQNNGV in the germline V gene. V lost 5 bases, J lost 5 bases, and 21 bases lay in between. The full variable domain, in which reference TRBV11-2 and TRBJ1-2 provide the parts outside the CDR3, is EAGVAQSPRYKIIEKRQSVAFWCNPISGHATLYWYQQILGQGPKLLIQFQNNGVVDDSQLPKDRFSAERLKGVDSTLKIQPAKLEDSAVYLCASSHTRVDRIYGYTFGSGTRLTVV.

This sequence joins TRBV5-1 and TRBJ1-2; maybe TRBD1 (6 bases). The CDR3 runs to 15 residues. Germline values: CDR1 SGHRS, CDR2 YFSETQ. V was shortened by 0 bases and J by 2 bases, with 11 bases between the two germline ends. Written as DNA, the CDR3 is TGCGCCAGCAGCTTGGGCCGGACAGTCAACTATGGCTACACCTTC. The encoded protein is CASSLGRTVNYGYTF.